The 10 T cell receptor beta chains given below trace back to one sample, sequenced in a study of blood T cell repertoires in COVID-19. Produced via immunoSEQ multiplex PCR; TCRdb's table is partial and in-frame only. Of 100,000 to 150,000 clones detected, 82% appear once; the ten largest clones hold about 5%. The source material was peripheral blood. These TCRs come from a woman between 70 and 85 years old with acute or convalescent COVID-19.

This chain connects TRBV7-8 to TRBJ1-4, with D possibly being TRBD1 (5 bases). Per the germline V gene, CDR1 is SGHVS and CDR2 is FQNEAQ. The CDR3 consists of 14 residues. Trimming shortened V by 6 bases and J by 5 bases, and 13 bases separated the two germline ends. This chain's CDR3 is CASRRGRVNEKLFF. The CDR3 DNA sequence: TGTGCCAGCAGGCGGGGGAGGGTGAATGAAAAACTGTTTTTT.

The chain has TRBV3-1 (or the pseudogene TRBV3-2) and TRBJ2-2; 8 positions agree with TRBD2. The V segment lost 4 bases and the J segment 6 bases; nucleotides outside the gene matches: 4. The CDR3 covers 14 residues. Germline CDR1 and CDR2: LGHDT and YNNKEL (reference sequence). The CDR3 DNA reads as TGTGCCAGCAGCCCAGGACTAGCCCCCGGGGAGCTGTTTTTT. Translating gives CASSPGLAPGELFF.

The J gene is TRBJ2-4, the V gene TRBV7-9; no clear D gene. This CDR3 is built from 16 residues. Germline CDR1 and CDR2: SEHNR and FQNEAQ (reference sequence). V gave up 0 bases and J gave up 0 bases, with 9 bases separating them. Here the CDR3 reads CASSLAAALAKNIQYF. The CDR3 DNA reads as TGTGCCAGCAGCTTAGCGGCGGCCTTAGCCAAAAACATTCAGTACTTC.

The chain employs TRBV11-3 and TRBJ1-1, with 8 positions matching TRBD1. J gave up 2 bases and V 5 bases, and 7 bases lay outside the gene matches. CDR1 SGHNT and CDR2 YENEEA come from the germline V gene. CDR3 length: 15 amino acids. DNA of the CDR3: TGTGCCAGCAGCCTTCTAACAGGGGGTAACACTGAAGCTTTCTTT. This codes for CASSLLTGGNTEAFF.

The chain employs TRBV7-9 and TRBJ1-3, with D unclear. With 3 bases removed from V and 0 bases from J, the gap between germline ends came to 6 bases. The length of the CDR3 is 14 residues. Germline V gene sequence: CDR1 SEHNR, CDR2 FQNEAQ (reference sequence). CDR3 nucleotide sequence: TGTGCCAGCAGCTTCGACACCTCTGGAAACACCATATATTTT. It encodes CASSFDTSGNTIYF.

The table lists this clone with a count of one. This chain uses TRBV24-1 with TRBJ1-1; weak D call: TRBD1 (5 bases). Trimming took 7 bases from V and 4 from J, leaving 12 bases between them. The CDR3 loop spans 13 amino acids. Germline loops: CDR1 KGHDR, CDR2 SFDVKD. The CDR3 protein is CATSRDVGTEAFF. The CDR3 DNA follows: TGTGCCACCAGCAGGGATGTCGGCACTGAAGCTTTCTTT.

The gene calls are TRBV11-3 and TRBJ1-5; D gene unclear. Trimming cost V 1 base and J 6 bases, with 4 bases left between them. Germline V gives CDR1 SGHNT, CDR2 YENEEA. The CDR3 is 12 residues long. CDR3 region: CASSLAGQPQHF. The CDR3 region has the DNA TGTGCCAGCAGCTTAGCGGGTCAGCCCCAGCATTTT.

CDR3 sequence: CASSYSQGSANYGYTF. CDR3 bases: TGTGCCAGCAGTTACTCACAGGGGTCGGCTAACTATGGCTACACCTTC. This chain connects TRBV6-2 or TRBV6-3 to TRBJ1-2; 7 bases map to TRBD1. CDR3 length: 16 residues. J lost 0 bases, V lost 0 bases, and 4 bases had no gene match. The germline gives CDR1 MNHEY, CDR2 SVGEGT.

This clone was picked up one time. The chain couples TRBV2 to TRBJ2-5; a weak D match, TRBD1 (5 bases). The germline gives CDR1 SNHLY, CDR2 FYNNEI. The CDR3 consists of 12 residues. V was trimmed by 4 bases and J by 5 bases, leaving 8 bases between them. The CDR3 spells CASSVQGETQYF. The CDR3 region has the DNA TGTGCCAGCAGTGTCCAGGGCGAGACCCAGTACTTC.

The rearrangement joins TRBV19 to TRBJ1-2; D gene uncertain. Trimming stripped 7 bases from V and 2 bases from J, with 17 bases between. The germline gives CDR1 LNHDA, CDR2 SQIVND (reference sequence). The CDR3 is made up of 15 amino acids. The chain's CDR3 is CASTPTRVGNYGYTF. CDR3 sequence (DNA): TGTGCCAGTACCCCTACGCGGGTAGGGAACTATGGCTACACCTTC.